These T cell receptor beta chains were read from a single sample in a study of memory CD4+ T cells and cytomegalovirus serostatus. Clones were sequenced by immunoSEQ multiplex PCR, and TCRdb holds only the in-frame ones, with some missing. The top ten clones hold over 0.7% of a sample with about 61,000 clones, roughly 80% of them seen once. Material for sequencing was memory CD4+ T cells from blood. The receptors come from an adult in good health and CMV-seronegative. The CDR3 runs from the conserved cysteine through the conserved F or W. D genes are given only for firm matches. A row's size may be missing; if present it is once, few, many or a size class.

D gene: TRBD1; J gene: TRBJ1-2; clone size: -; V gene: TRBV10-3; CDR3 protein: CAISESGGGGGYTF; CDR3 DNA: TGTGCCATCAGTGAGTCAGGGGGCGGTGGCGGCTACACCTTC
D gene: TRBD2; J gene: TRBJ2-7; clone size: -; V gene: TRBV7-3; CDR3 protein: CASSLKAGMGYEQYF; CDR3 DNA: TGTGCCAGCAGCTTAAAAGCGGGAATGGGCTACGAGCAGTACTTC
D gene: TRBD1; J gene: TRBJ2-7; clone size: once; V gene: TRBV30; CDR3 protein: CAWSGRTGFHEQYF; CDR3 DNA: TGTGCCTGGAGTGGGCGGACAGGGTTCCACGAGCAGTACTTC
D gene: TRBD2; J gene: TRBJ2-1; clone size: -; V gene: TRBV5-1; CDR3 protein: CASGWTSGSGEQFF; CDR3 DNA: TGCGCCAGCGGTTGGACTAGCGGGAGCGGGGAGCAGTTCTTC
D gene: TRBD2; J gene: TRBJ2-5; clone size: -; V gene: TRBV5-1; CDR3 protein: CASSSPPLGLADGRETQYF; CDR3 DNA: TGCGCCAGCAGCTCCCCTCCTTTAGGACTAGCGGACGGTCGGGAGACCCAGTACTTC
D gene: TRBD1; J gene: TRBJ1-2; clone size: -; V gene: TRBV4-1; CDR3 protein: CASGGQSNYGYTF; CDR3 DNA: TGCGCCAGCGGGGGACAGAGTAACTATGGCTACACCTTC
D gene: TRBD1; J gene: TRBJ1-6; clone size: -; V gene: TRBV5-1; CDR3 protein: CASSLGTGDNSPLHF; CDR3 DNA: TGCGCCAGCAGCTTGGGGACAGGGGATAATTCACCCCTCCACTTT
D gene: -; J gene: TRBJ2-5; clone size: -; V gene: TRBV18; CDR3 protein: CASSPPFEGIGETQYF; CDR3 DNA: TGTGCCAGCTCACCACCGTTTGAGGGAATTGGAGAGACCCAGTACTTC
D gene: TRBD1; J gene: TRBJ1-2; clone size: -; V gene: TRBV11-2; CDR3 protein: CASSLDRVGGYTF; CDR3 DNA: TGTGCCAGCAGTCTGGACAGGGTGGGCGGCTACACCTTC
D gene: TRBD1; J gene: TRBJ1-4; clone size: -; V gene: TRBV30; CDR3 protein: CAWTPGGDEKLFF; CDR3 DNA: TGTGCCTGGACCCCAGGGGGGGATGAAAAACTGTTTTTT
D gene: -; J gene: TRBJ1-1; clone size: -; V gene: TRBV18; CDR3 protein: CASSPPNRAILNTEAFF; CDR3 DNA: TGTGCCAGCTCACCCCCCAACAGGGCGATCTTGAACACTGAAGCTTTCTTT
D gene: TRBD1; J gene: TRBJ1-1; clone size: -; V gene: TRBV30; CDR3 protein: CAWSVGTGNTEAFF; CDR3 DNA: TGTGCCTGGAGTGTAGGGACAGGGAACACTGAAGCTTTCTTT
D gene: TRBD1; J gene: TRBJ2-5; clone size: -; V gene: TRBV7-7; CDR3 protein: CASSTQTGGRETQYF; CDR3 DNA: TGTGCCAGCAGCACACAGACAGGGGGCCGGGAGACCCAGTACTTC
D gene: -; J gene: TRBJ2-6; clone size: -; V gene: TRBV7-6; CDR3 protein: CASSLQAPHSGANVLTF; CDR3 DNA: TGTGCCAGCAGCTTACAGGCCCCCCACTCTGGGGCCAACGTCCTGACTTTC
D gene: -; J gene: TRBJ2-6; clone size: -; V gene: TRBV30; CDR3 protein: CAWRGKDSGANVLTF; CDR3 DNA: TGTGCCTGGAGGGGAAAGGACTCTGGGGCCAACGTCCTGACTTTC
D gene: TRBD1; J gene: TRBJ1-2; clone size: -; V gene: TRBV18; CDR3 protein: CASSEQGTGTGYTF; CDR3 DNA: TGTGCCAGCTCAGAACAAGGGACAGGGACGGGCTACACCTTC
D gene: -; J gene: TRBJ1-2; clone size: once; V gene: TRBV19; CDR3 protein: CASKAGPSYGYTF; CDR3 DNA: TGTGCCAGTAAGGCCGGACCGAGCTATGGCTACACCTTC
D gene: -; J gene: TRBJ2-2; clone size: -; V gene: TRBV7-9; CDR3 protein: CASSPGGRGRSTGELFF; CDR3 DNA: TGTGCCAGCAGCCCCGGCGGCAGGGGCCGGAGCACCGGGGAGCTGTTTTTT
D gene: TRBD2; J gene: TRBJ2-1; clone size: -; V gene: TRBV11-3; CDR3 protein: CASSLDRLASYNEQFF; CDR3 DNA: TGTGCCAGCAGCTTAGATCGACTAGCATCCTACAATGAGCAGTTCTTC
D gene: -; J gene: TRBJ1-1; clone size: -; V gene: TRBV18; CDR3 protein: CASSLDRNTEAFF; CDR3 DNA: TGTGCCAGCTCACTGGACAGAAACACTGAAGCTTTCTTT
D gene: -; J gene: TRBJ1-1; clone size: -; V gene: TRBV19; CDR3 protein: CASSIGAGGGTEAFF; CDR3 DNA: TGTGCCAGTAGTATAGGAGCGGGTGGTGGCACTGAAGCTTTCTTT
D gene: -; J gene: TRBJ1-6; clone size: -; V gene: TRBV18; CDR3 protein: CASSPDSNSPLHF; CDR3 DNA: TGTGCCAGCTCACCGGACAGTAATTCACCCCTCCACTTT
D gene: -; J gene: TRBJ1-5; clone size: -; V gene: TRBV19; CDR3 protein: CASRTLGTSYQPQHF; CDR3 DNA: TGTGCCAGTCGCACCCTCGGGACATCATATCAGCCCCAGCATTTT
D gene: TRBD1; J gene: TRBJ1-3; clone size: -; V gene: TRBV6-5; CDR3 protein: CASSYRQGSFGNTIYF; CDR3 DNA: TGTGCCAGCAGTTATCGACAGGGTTCTTTTGGAAACACCATATATTTT
D gene: -; J gene: TRBJ1-2; clone size: few; V gene: TRBV6-1; CDR3 protein: CASERARYGYTF; CDR3 DNA: TGTGCCAGTGAGAGGGCTCGCTATGGCTACACCTTC
D gene: -; J gene: TRBJ2-7; clone size: -; V gene: TRBV23-1; CDR3 protein: CASIPTGYEQYF; CDR3 DNA: TGCGCCAGCATCCCAACGGGCTACGAGCAGTACTTC
D gene: TRBD2; J gene: TRBJ2-2; clone size: -; V gene: TRBV5-4; CDR3 protein: CASSPPGASGRLHTGELFF; CDR3 DNA: TGTGCCAGCAGCCCCCCTGGGGCTAGCGGGAGACTCCACACCGGGGAGCTGTTTTTT
D gene: -; J gene: TRBJ1-1; clone size: -; V gene: TRBV13; CDR3 protein: CASSLGRKRRNTEAFF; CDR3 DNA: TGTGCCAGCAGCTTAGGCCGAAAGAGGAGAAACACTGAAGCTTTCTTT
D gene: TRBD1; J gene: TRBJ2-7; clone size: few; V gene: TRBV7-3; CDR3 protein: CASSLNRDRGPLSSYEQYF; CDR3 DNA: TGTGCCAGCAGCTTGAACCGGGACAGGGGCCCCCTCTCCTCCTACGAGCAGTACTTC
D gene: TRBD1; J gene: TRBJ1-4; clone size: -; V gene: TRBV7-9; CDR3 protein: CASSPDRGRGPELFF; CDR3 DNA: TGTGCCAGCAGCCCCGACCGGGGCAGGGGGCCGGAACTGTTTTTT
D gene: -; J gene: TRBJ1-2; clone size: -; V gene: TRBV6-1; CDR3 protein: CASSERESLYGYTF; CDR3 DNA: TGTGCCAGCAGTGAACGGGAGAGCCTCTATGGCTACACCTTC
D gene: -; J gene: TRBJ2-3; clone size: once; V gene: TRBV7-3; CDR3 protein: CASSFSLGDTQYF; CDR3 DNA: TGTGCCAGCAGCTTCTCTCTGGGGGATACGCAGTATTTT
D gene: -; J gene: TRBJ2-3; clone size: -; V gene: TRBV5-4; CDR3 protein: CASSKGLRQPPTDTQYF; CDR3 DNA: TGTGCCAGCAGCAAGGGACTCCGGCAGCCTCCCACAGATACGCAGTATTTT
D gene: TRBD2; J gene: TRBJ2-7; clone size: -; V gene: TRBV5-1; CDR3 protein: CASSLGWEGAYEQYF; CDR3 DNA: TGCGCCAGCAGCCTGGGGTGGGAGGGAGCCTACGAGCAGTACTTC
D gene: -; J gene: TRBJ1-2; clone size: once; V gene: TRBV18; CDR3 protein: CASSQRDKGGYTF; CDR3 DNA: TGTGCCAGCTCACAACGGGACAAGGGTGGCTACACCTTC
D gene: TRBD1; J gene: TRBJ2-5; clone size: -; V gene: TRBV30; CDR3 protein: CAWSFPGTGGRETQYF; CDR3 DNA: TGTGCCTGGAGTTTCCCCGGGACAGGGGGGAGGGAGACCCAGTACTTC